This TCR beta chain stems from a study of cytomegalovirus exposure and HLA in healthy donors. Per germline, CDR1 MGHRA and CDR2 YSYEKL. The CDR3 is 17 residues long. The V end was cut by 1 base, the J end by 3 bases, with 15 bases between. With 60 Vbeta and 13 Jbeta primers, the PCR was carried out. Here immunoSEQ multiplex PCR was the method, and the copy in TCRdb shows in-frame clones only, minus some. Seen here are 120,000 to 150,000 clones, around three quarters observed once, and the top ten hold around 2.2%. The clonotype comes from a man between 35 and 55 years old in good health and CMV-seronegative. The V call is TRBV4-1, the J call TRBJ1-4; weak D call: TRBD1 (5 bases). Material for sequencing was PBMCs. The CDR3 is CASSQVVTGLSNEKLFF. CDR3 in DNA: TGCGCCAGCAGCCAAGTCGTAACGGGACTTTCTAATGAAAAACTGTTTTTT.